What follows are 13 T cell receptor beta chains derived from one specimen sequenced in a study of cytomegalovirus exposure and HLA in healthy donors. Primers included in the PCR were 60 Vbeta and 13 Jbeta primers. TCRdb's table, derived via immunoSEQ multiplex PCR, lists solely in-frame clones and lacks some. The sample has 100,000 or so clones; more than 9.5% are singletons. Sequences were obtained from PBMCs. These receptors all stem from a man aged 40-55 years in good health and CMV-seropositive.

This clone was detected a few times. The chain has TRBV2 and TRBJ2-1, with 12 bases identical to TRBD2. CDR3 length: 19 residues. V lost 7 bases to trimming and J lost 0 bases; unmatched junction nucleotides: 13. The V gene's germline CDR1 is SNHLY and CDR2 FYNNEI. This CDR3 reads CASTWMTSGSSVSYNEQFF. In DNA form, the CDR3 reads TGTGCCAGCACCTGGATGACTAGCGGGAGTTCGGTCTCCTACAATGAGCAGTTCTTC.

Only a few counts were recorded for this clone. The chain recombines TRBV10-2 with TRBJ2-1, with TRBD2 matching 12 bases. The CDR3 is made up of 13 amino acids. The V gene end was trimmed by 6 bases and the J gene end by 10 bases; junction bases not matched to a gene: 4. Per germline, CDR1 WSHSY and CDR2 SAAADI. In nucleotides, the CDR3 is TGCGCCAGCAGACTAGCGGGAGGTTTAGAGCAGTTCTTC. Protein: CASRLAGGLEQFF.

Here the CDR3 DNA reads TGTGCCAGCAGCTCAGGGGTCACCGGGGAGCTGTTTTTT. It is translated as CASSSGVTGELFF. The chain carries TRBV7-2 and TRBJ2-2; D is perhaps TRBD1 (6 bases). CDR1 and CDR2 from the germline V gene are SGHTA and FQGNSA. CDR3 length: 13 amino acids. Between the trimmed V and J ends, which lost 4 bases and 4 bases, there was a span of 7 bases.

V is TRBV5-1 and J is TRBJ2-1; 12 nucleotides agree with TRBD2. The V segment lost 3 bases and the J segment 7 bases; nucleotides outside the gene matches: 2. The germline CDR1 and CDR2 sequences are SGHRS and YFSETQ. The CDR3 sequence is 14 residues long. CDR3 region: CASSSGTSGNEQFF. CDR3 sequence (DNA): TGCGCCAGCAGCTCCGGGACTAGCGGGAATGAGCAGTTCTTC.

A few counts support this clone. The gene calls are TRBV5-8 and TRBJ1-2; 7 bases match TRBD1. Germline CDR1 SGHTS, CDR2 YDEGEE. The CDR3 extends over 15 amino acids. V was pared by 4 bases and J by 0 bases, with 6 bases of the junction left unmatched. The CDR3 nucleotides are TGTGCCAGCAGCCTCGGGACAGCTTCTAACTATGGCTACACCTTC. Translation gives CASSLGTASNYGYTF.

The V call is TRBV9, the J call TRBJ2-7, with TRBD2 matching 9 bases. Per germline, CDR1 SGDLS and CDR2 YYNGEE. Losses at the gene ends were 4 bases for V and 2 bases for J; bases not matched to a gene: 7. This CDR3 region has 15 residues. CDR3 in DNA: TGTGCCAGCAGCCCGCCGAGCGGGGGGACCTACGAGCAGTACTTC. It yields the protein CASSPPSGGTYEQYF.

In its sample, this clone was seen a few times. This rearrangement joins TRBV28 to TRBJ1-5; D gene ambiguous. This CDR3 contains 12 residues. Germline-derived CDR1 and CDR2 are MDHEN and SYDVKM. In DNA form, the CDR3 reads TGTGCTGCCCAATCAGGCAATCAGCCCCAGCATTTT. Translation: CAAQSGNQPQHF.

This clone has more than one count but fewer than ten. The J gene is TRBJ1-2, the V gene TRBV4-3; no definite D call. The CDR3 length is 14 residues. V was shortened by 0 bases and J by 4 bases, with 9 bases between the two germline ends. In germline, CDR1 is LGHNA, CDR2 YSLEER. The DNA for the CDR3 is TGCGCCAGCAGCCAAGATCACAGTCGCTATGGCTACACCTTC. Residues: CASSQDHSRYGYTF.

V gene TRBV15 combines with J gene TRBJ1-5; 7 bases map to TRBD1. This CDR3 is 16 amino acids long. J gave up 2 bases and V 0 bases, and 4 bases lay outside the gene matches. Germline V lookup: CDR1 LNHNV, CDR2 YYDKDF (reference sequence). The CDR3 loop reads CATSRDIGTGNQPQHF. CDR3 coding DNA: TGTGCCACCAGCAGAGATATCGGGACAGGCAATCAGCCCCAGCATTTT.

The rearrangement joins TRBV27 to TRBJ2-2; D is uncertain. The CDR3 covers 14 residues. With 3 bases removed from V and 6 bases from J, the gap between germline ends came to 11 bases. CDR1 and CDR2 (germline): MNHEY, SMNVEV (reference sequence). In DNA form, the CDR3 reads TGTGCCAGCAGTTTTAGCTCTGGCCCCGGGGAGCTGTTTTTT. The encoded protein is CASSFSSGPGELFF.

J is TRBJ2-7 and V is TRBV10-2; D is unclear. Germline CDR1 reads WSHSY; CDR2 reads SAAADI. Between the trimmed V and J ends, which lost 6 bases and 2 bases, there was a span of 8 bases. The CDR3 covers 12 residues. In DNA form, the CDR3 reads TGCGCCAGCAGGAGTCCAACCTACGAGCAGTACTTC. Its protein product is CASRSPTYEQYF.

This clone showed up just a few times. This chain uses TRBV9 with TRBJ2-1, with 8 bases that match TRBD1. With V trimmed by 3 bases and J by 9 bases, 2 bases remained unmatched. Germline V gives CDR1 SGDLS, CDR2 YYNGEE. This CDR3 spans 12 amino acids. As DNA, the CDR3 is TGTGCCAGCAGCGGGGGGACAGGTGAGCAGTTCTTC. Its translation is CASSGGTGEQFF.

There are a few counts of this clone. The chain joins TRBV4-3 to TRBJ2-3; the match to TRBD2 covers 10 bases. The CDR3 totals 18 residues. From germline, CDR1 is LGHNA and CDR2 YSLEER. V gave up 1 base and J gave up 1 base; unmatched junction bases: 8. CDR3 amino acids: CASSQGGTSDLGTDTQYF. Here the CDR3 DNA reads TGCGCCAGCAGCCAAGGGGGGACTAGCGATCTAGGCACAGATACGCAGTATTTT.